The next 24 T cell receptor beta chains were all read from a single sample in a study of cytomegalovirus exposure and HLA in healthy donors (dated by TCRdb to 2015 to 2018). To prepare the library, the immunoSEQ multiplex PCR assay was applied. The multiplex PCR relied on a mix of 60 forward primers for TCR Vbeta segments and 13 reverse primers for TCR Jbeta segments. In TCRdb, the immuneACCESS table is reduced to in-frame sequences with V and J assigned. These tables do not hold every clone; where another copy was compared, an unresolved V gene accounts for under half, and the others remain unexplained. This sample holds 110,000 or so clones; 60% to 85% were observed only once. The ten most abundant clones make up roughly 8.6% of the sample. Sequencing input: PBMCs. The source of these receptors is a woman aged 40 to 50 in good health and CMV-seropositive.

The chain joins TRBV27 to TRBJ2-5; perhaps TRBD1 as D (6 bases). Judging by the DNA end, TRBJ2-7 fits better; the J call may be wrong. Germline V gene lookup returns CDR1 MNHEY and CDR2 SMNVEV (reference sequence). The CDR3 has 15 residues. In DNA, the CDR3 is TGTGCCAGCAGTGCCCGGGACACAAAAGGGGGCGAGCAGTACTTC. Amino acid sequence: CASSARDTKGGEQYF.

CDR3 protein: CASSQGARDQPQHF. The CDR3, as DNA: TGTGCCAGCAGTCAGGGGGCTAGAGATCAGCCCCAGCATTTT. The V and J genes are TRBV2 and TRBJ1-5, with 8 bases matching TRBD1. Trimming at V came to 5 bases and at J to 5 bases, leaving 5 bases not matched to a gene. CDR1 and CDR2 from the germline V gene are SNHLY and FYNNEI. CDR3 length equals 14 residues.

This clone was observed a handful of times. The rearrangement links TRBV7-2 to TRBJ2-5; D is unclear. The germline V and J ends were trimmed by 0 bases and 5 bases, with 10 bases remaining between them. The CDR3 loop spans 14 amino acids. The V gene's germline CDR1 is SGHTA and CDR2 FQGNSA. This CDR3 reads CASSLAAVFETQYF. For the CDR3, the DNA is TGTGCCAGCAGCTTAGCAGCCGTCTTTGAGACCCAGTACTTC. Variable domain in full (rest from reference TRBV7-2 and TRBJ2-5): GAGVSQSPSNKVTEKGKDVELRCDPISGHTALYWYRQSLGQGLEFLIYFQGNSAPDKSGLPSDRFSAERTGGSVSTLTIQRTQQEDSAVYLCASSLAAVFETQYFGPGTRLLVL.

The CDR3 bases are TGCGCCAGCAGCCAGGGACAGGGTCACTACGAGCAGTACTTC. Translating it yields CASSQGQGHYEQYF. The chain carries TRBV5-1 and TRBJ2-7, with TRBD1 matching 9 bases. Germline lookup yields CDR1 SGHRS and CDR2 YFSETQ. The CDR3 sequence is 14 residues long. V gave up 4 bases and J gave up 3 bases; unmatched junction bases: 5.

The CDR3 protein is CASSPRLGQGSSYEQYF. The CDR3 DNA follows: TGTGCCAGCTCACCACGACTTGGACAGGGTAGCTCCTACGAGCAGTACTTC. The chain is built from TRBV18 and TRBJ2-7, with 8 bases matching TRBD1. The CDR3 has 17 residues. Unmatched junction bases numbered 8, after V lost 1 base and J lost 0 bases. Germline loops: CDR1 KGHSH, CDR2 LQKENI.

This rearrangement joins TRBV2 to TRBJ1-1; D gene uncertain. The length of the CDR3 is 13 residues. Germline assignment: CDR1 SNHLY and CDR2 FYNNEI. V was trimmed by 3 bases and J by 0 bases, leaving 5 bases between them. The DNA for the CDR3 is TGTGCCAGCAGTGACCCTCTGAACACTGAAGCTTTCTTT. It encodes CASSDPLNTEAFF.

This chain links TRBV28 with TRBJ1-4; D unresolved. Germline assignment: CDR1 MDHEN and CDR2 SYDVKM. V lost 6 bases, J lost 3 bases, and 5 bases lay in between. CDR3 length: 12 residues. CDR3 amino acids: CASRRANEKLFF. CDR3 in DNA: TGTGCCAGCAGGAGGGCTAATGAAAAACTGTTTTTT. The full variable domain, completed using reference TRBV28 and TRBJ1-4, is DVKVTQSSRYLVKRTGEKVFLECVQDMDHENMFWYRQDPGLGLRLIYFSYDVKMKEKGDIPEGYSVSREKKERFSLILESASTNQTSMYLCASRRANEKLFFGSGTQLSVL.

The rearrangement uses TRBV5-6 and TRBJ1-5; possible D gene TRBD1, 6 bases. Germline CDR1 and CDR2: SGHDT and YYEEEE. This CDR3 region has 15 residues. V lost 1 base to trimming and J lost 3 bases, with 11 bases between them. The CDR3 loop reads CASSLFRGYNQPQHF. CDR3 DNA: TGTGCCAGCAGCTTGTTCAGGGGCTACAATCAGCCCCAGCATTTT.

DNA for the CDR3: TGTGCCAGTAGCGACGGCGGACTAGCTCTCTATGAGCAGTTCTTC. Encoded protein: CASSDGGLALYEQFF. The V gene is TRBV19, the J gene TRBJ2-1; 8 nucleotides align to TRBD2. The germline V gene encodes CDR1 LNHDA and CDR2 SQIVND (reference sequence). The ends lost 6 bases at V and 8 bases at J; junction bases unmatched: 12. The CDR3 totals 15 residues. Using reference TRBV19 and TRBJ2-1 for the parts outside the CDR3, the full variable domain is DGGITQSPKYLFRKEGQNVTLSCEQNLNHDAMYWYRQDPGQGLRLIYYSQIVNDFQKGDIAEGYSVSREKKESFPLTVTSAQKNPTAFYLCASSDGGLALYEQFFGPGTRLTVL.

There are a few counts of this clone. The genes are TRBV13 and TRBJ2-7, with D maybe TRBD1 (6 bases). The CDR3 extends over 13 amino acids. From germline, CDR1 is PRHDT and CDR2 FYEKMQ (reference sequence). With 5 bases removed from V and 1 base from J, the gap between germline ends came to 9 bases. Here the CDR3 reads CASSRTASYEQYF. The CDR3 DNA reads TGTGCCAGCAGCCGGACAGCTTCCTACGAGCAGTACTTC.

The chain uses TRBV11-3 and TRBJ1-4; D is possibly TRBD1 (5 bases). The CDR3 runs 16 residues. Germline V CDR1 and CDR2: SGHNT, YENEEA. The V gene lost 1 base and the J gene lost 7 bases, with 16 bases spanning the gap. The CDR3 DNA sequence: TGTGCCAGCAGCTTAGGAGGCACCAGGGAGGGTGAAAAACTGTTTTTT. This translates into CASSLGGTREGEKLFF.

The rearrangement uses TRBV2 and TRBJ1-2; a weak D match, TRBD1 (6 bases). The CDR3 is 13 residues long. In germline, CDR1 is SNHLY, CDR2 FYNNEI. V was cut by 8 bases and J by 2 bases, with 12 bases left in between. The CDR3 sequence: CASFPGENYGYTF. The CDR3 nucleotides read TGTGCCAGCTTTCCAGGGGAGAACTATGGCTACACCTTC.

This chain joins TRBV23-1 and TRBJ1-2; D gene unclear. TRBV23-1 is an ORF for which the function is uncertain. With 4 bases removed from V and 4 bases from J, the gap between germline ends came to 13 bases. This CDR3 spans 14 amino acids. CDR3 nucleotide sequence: TGCGCCAGCAGTCGGGCACGACCTATCTATGGCTACACCTTC. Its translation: CASSRARPIYGYTF.

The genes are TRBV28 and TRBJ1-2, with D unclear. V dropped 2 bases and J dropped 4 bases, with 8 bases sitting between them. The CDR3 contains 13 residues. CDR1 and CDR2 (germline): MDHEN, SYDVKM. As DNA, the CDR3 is TGTGCCAGCAGTTTACCACAGAGCTATGGCTACACCTTC. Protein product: CASSLPQSYGYTF.

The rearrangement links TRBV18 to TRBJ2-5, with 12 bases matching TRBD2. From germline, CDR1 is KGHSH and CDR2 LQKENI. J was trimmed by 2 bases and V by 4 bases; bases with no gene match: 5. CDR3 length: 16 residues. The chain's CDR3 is CASSLRTSGTQETQYF. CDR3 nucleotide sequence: TGTGCCAGCTCACTACGGACTAGCGGGACACAAGAGACCCAGTACTTC.

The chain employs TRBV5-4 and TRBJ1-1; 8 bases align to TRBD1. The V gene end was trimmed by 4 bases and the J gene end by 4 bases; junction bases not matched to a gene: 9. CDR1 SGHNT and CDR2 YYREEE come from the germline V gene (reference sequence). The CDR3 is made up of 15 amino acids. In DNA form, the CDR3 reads TGTGCCAGCAGCGTAGCTACAGGGGGGGGCACTGAAGCTTTCTTT. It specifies CASSVATGGGTEAFF.

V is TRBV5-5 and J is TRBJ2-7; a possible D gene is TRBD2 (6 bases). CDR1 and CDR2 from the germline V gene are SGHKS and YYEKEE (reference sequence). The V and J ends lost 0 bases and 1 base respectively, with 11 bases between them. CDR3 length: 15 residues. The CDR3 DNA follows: TGTGCCAGCAGCTTGGCCGGGGGTTGGTCCTACGAGCAGTACTTC. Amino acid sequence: CASSLAGGWSYEQYF.

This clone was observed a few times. The CDR3 DNA follows: TGTGCCATCAGTGAGCCGGGACTAGCGGGGGGGCTAAACGGGGAGCTGTTTTTT. This sequence encodes CAISEPGLAGGLNGELFF. This chain connects TRBV10-3 to TRBJ2-2, with 16 bases identical to TRBD2. This CDR3 comprises 18 residues. Losses at the gene ends were 2 bases for V and 7 bases for J; bases not matched to a gene: 7. The germline gives CDR1 ENHRY, CDR2 SYGVKD.

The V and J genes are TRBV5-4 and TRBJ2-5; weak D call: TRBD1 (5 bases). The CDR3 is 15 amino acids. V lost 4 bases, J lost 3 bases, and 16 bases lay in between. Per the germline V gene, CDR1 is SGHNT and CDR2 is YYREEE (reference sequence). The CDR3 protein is CASSQGGFGKETQYF. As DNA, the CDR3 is TGTGCCAGCAGCCAGGGCGGCTTTGGAAAAGAGACCCAGTACTTC.

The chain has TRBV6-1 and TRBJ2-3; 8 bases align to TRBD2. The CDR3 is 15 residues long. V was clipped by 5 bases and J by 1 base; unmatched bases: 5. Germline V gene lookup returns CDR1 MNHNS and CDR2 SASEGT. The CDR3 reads CASSKTSGRTDTQYF. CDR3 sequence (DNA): TGTGCCAGCAGTAAAACTAGCGGCCGCACAGATACGCAGTATTTT.

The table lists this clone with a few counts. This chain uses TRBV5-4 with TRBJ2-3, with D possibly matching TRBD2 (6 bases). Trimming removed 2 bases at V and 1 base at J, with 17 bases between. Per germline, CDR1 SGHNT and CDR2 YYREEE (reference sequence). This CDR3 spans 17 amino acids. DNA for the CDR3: TGTGCCAGCAGCTTAGCGGGTGGAGGTCGGCGCACAGATACGCAGTATTTT. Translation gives CASSLAGGGRRTDTQYF.

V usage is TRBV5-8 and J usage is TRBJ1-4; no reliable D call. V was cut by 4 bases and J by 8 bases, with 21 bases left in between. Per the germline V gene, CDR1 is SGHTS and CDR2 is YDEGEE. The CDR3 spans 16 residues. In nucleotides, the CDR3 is TGTGCCAGCAGCCCCCGACTTAAGTTTAAGAGGGAAAAACTGTTTTTT. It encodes CASSPRLKFKREKLFF. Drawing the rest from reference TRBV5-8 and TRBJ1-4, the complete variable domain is EAGVTQSPTHLIKTRGQQATLRCSPISGHTSVYWYQQALGLGLQFLLWYDEGEERNRGNFPPRFSGRQFPNYSSELNVNALELEDSALYLCASSPRLKFKREKLFFGSGTQLSVL.

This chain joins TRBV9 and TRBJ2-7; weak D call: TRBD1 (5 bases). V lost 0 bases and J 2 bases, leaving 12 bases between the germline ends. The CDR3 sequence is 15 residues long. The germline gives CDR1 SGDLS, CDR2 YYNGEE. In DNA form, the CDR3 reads TGTGCCAGCAGCGTAGCGGCAGGGAATACCTACGAGCAGTACTTC. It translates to CASSVAAGNTYEQYF. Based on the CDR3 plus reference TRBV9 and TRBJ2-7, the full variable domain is DSGVTQTPKHLITATGQRVTLRCSPRSGDLSVYWYQQSLDQGLQFLIQYYNGEERAKGNILERFSAQQFPDLHSELNLSSLELGDSALYFCASSVAAGNTYEQYFGPGTRLTVT.

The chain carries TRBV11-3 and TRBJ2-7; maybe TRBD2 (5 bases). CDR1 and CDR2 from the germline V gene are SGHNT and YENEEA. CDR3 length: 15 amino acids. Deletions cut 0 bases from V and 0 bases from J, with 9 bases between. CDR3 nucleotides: TGTGCCAGCAGCTTAGATACTAGTGACTCCTACGAGCAGTACTTC. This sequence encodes CASSLDTSDSYEQYF.